The rows below give T cell receptor beta chains drawn from one sample of a study of blood T cell repertoires in COVID-19. Data came from immunoSEQ multiplex PCR; TCRdb stores just in-frame clones and leaves some out. The data contain roughly 330,000 clones, approximately 90% of them singletons. Sequencing input: PBMCs or T cells enriched from blood (not recorded which). The receptors shown here come from a woman younger than 45 who had recovered from COVID-19. Both conserved end residues are part of each CDR3. Each record gives: D gene, clone size, J gene, V gene, CDR3 protein, CDR3 DNA. The D gene is left open where the match is weak. The size of a clone is reported for some rows only, either as once, few or many, or as a class for expanded clones.

- - TRBJ1-3 TRBV30 CAWSVGINTIYF TGTGCCTGGAGTGTTGGCATCAACACCATATATTTT
TRBD1 - TRBJ1-6 TRBV6-5 CASSYQTGQLNSPLHF TGTGCCAGCAGTTACCAAACGGGACAGCTTAATTCACCCCTCCACTTT
TRBD1 few TRBJ2-7 TRBV11-2 CASSVGQGTAYEQYF TGTGCCAGCAGCGTGGGACAGGGTACCGCCTACGAGCAGTACTTC
- - TRBJ2-5 TRBV11-3 CASSPTRGQETQYF TGTGCCAGCAGCCCAACAAGGGGCCAAGAGACCCAGTACTTC
TRBD2 - TRBJ2-7 TRBV7-2 CASSRASGGQMHEQYF TGTGCCAGCAGCCGGGCTAGCGGGGGGCAGATGCACGAGCAGTACTTC
- - TRBJ1-2 TRBV30 CAGTAVNYGYTF TGTGCCGGCACAGCAGTTAACTATGGCTACACCTTC
- - TRBJ2-7 TRBV28 CASSALVDEQYF TGTGCCAGCAGCGCCTTAGTCGACGAGCAGTACTTC
TRBD1 - TRBJ2-7 TRBV16 CASSQPDREEDEQYF TGTGCCAGCAGCCAACCGGACAGGGAGGAGGACGAGCAGTACTTC
- - TRBJ2-4 TRBV7-9 CASSSGERAGNIQYF TGTGCCAGCAGCTCGGGGGAGAGGGCGGGAAACATTCAGTACTTC
- - TRBJ1-5 TRBV16 CASSLQRQPQHF TGTGCCAGCAGCCTCCAGCGACAGCCCCAGCATTTT
- once TRBJ1-2 TRBV3-1/TRBV3-2 CASSQDPGAGYGYTF TGTGCCAGCAGCCAAGATCCAGGGGCCGGCTATGGCTACACCTTC
- few TRBJ2-7 TRBV7-9 CASSLPGGPWEQYF TGTGCCAGCAGCTTACCAGGGGGGCCCTGGGAGCAGTACTTC
TRBD1 - TRBJ1-2 TRBV13 CASTPPGQGEGYTF TGTGCCAGCACCCCGCCAGGGCAGGGGGAAGGCTACACCTTC
TRBD2 - TRBJ2-1 TRBV19 CASSPGRGGAYNEQFF TGTGCCAGTAGTCCCGGGCGGGGGGGCGCCTACAATGAGCAGTTCTTC
TRBD1 - TRBJ2-7 TRBV6-8 CASRKKWDRVDEQYF TGTGCCAGCAGAAAGAAATGGGACAGGGTTGACGAGCAGTACTTC
TRBD1 once TRBJ2-7 TRBV13 CASRGAGRDRTYEQYF TGTGCCAGCAGGGGGGCAGGACGGGACAGAACCTACGAGCAGTACTTC
- - TRBJ1-2 TRBV19 CASSIWDSGGYTF TGTGCCAGTAGTATATGGGACTCGGGCGGCTACACCTTC
TRBD2 - TRBJ2-3 TRBV7-2 CASSFRLAGGRDTQYF TGTGCCAGCAGCTTCAGACTAGCGGGGGGCCGGGATACGCAGTATTTT
- - TRBJ1-5 TRBV7-2 CASSLDRGNQPQHF TGTGCCAGCAGCTTAGACAGGGGCAATCAGCCCCAGCATTTT
- - TRBJ2-7 TRBV7-2 CASSFSGSRSYEQYF TGTGCCAGCAGCTTCTCCGGGTCCCGCTCCTACGAGCAGTACTTC
TRBD1 - TRBJ1-3 TRBV6-2/TRBV6-3 CASSYPWRTGNSGNTIYF TGTGCCAGCAGTTACCCGTGGAGGACAGGAAACTCAGGAAACACCATATATTTT
TRBD1 - TRBJ1-1 TRBV7-3 CASSWTGGAPEAFF TGTGCCAGCAGCTGGACAGGGGGCGCACCCGAAGCTTTCTTT
- - TRBJ1-1 TRBV5-1 CASSSGPGGTFF TGCGCCAGCAGCTCCGGACCTGGCGGGACTTTCTTT
TRBD2 - TRBJ2-2 TRBV4-3 CASSQRTGTSGRNTGELFF TGCGCCAGCAGCCAAAGAACCGGGACTAGCGGGAGGAACACCGGGGAGCTGTTTTTT
- once TRBJ1-5 TRBV4-1 CASSQEGAGANQPQHF TGCGCCAGCAGCCAAGAGGGAGCAGGGGCCAATCAGCCCCAGCATTTT
TRBD1 - TRBJ2-3 TRBV19 CASSTGQVSTDTQYF TGTGCCAGTAGTACGGGACAGGTTAGCACAGATACGCAGTATTTT
TRBD1 - TRBJ1-1 TRBV5-1 CASSLAGRGMNTEAFF TGCGCCAGCAGCTTGGCCGGCAGGGGGATGAACACTGAAGCTTTCTTT
TRBD2 - TRBJ2-7 TRBV5-1 CASKPSGGSHEQYF TGCGCCAGCAAGCCTAGCGGGGGTAGCCACGAGCAGTACTTC
- - TRBJ1-5 TRBV4-1 CASSQDSSKNNQPQHF TGCGCCAGCAGCCAAGATAGCAGTAAAAACAATCAGCCCCAGCATTTT
- - TRBJ1-1 TRBV5-4 CASSLIERTEAFF TGTGCCAGCAGCTTGATTGAGAGGACTGAAGCTTTCTTT
- - TRBJ1-1 TRBV19 CASSYRGVQSNTEAFF TGTGCCAGTAGTTATAGAGGTGTTCAGTCTAACACTGAAGCTTTCTTT
- - TRBJ1-4 TRBV10-3 CAIRGRTEKLFF TGTGCCATCAGGGGGAGGACTGAAAAACTGTTTTTT
TRBD2 - TRBJ2-3 TRBV18 CASTVTSGEGDTQYF TGTGCCAGCACGGTGACTAGCGGGGAGGGTGATACGCAGTATTTT
- once TRBJ2-2 TRBV3-1/TRBV3-2 CASSQDGGVRTGELFF TGTGCCAGCAGCCAAGATGGCGGGGTTAGAACCGGGGAGCTGTTTTTT
- - TRBJ1-2 TRBV6-5 CASSKTDTNYGYTF TGTGCCAGCAGTAAAACAGATACCAACTATGGCTACACCTTC
- - TRBJ1-4 TRBV19 CASSISVATNEKLFF TGTGCCAGTAGTATCTCCGTTGCAACTAATGAAAAACTGTTTTTT
TRBD1 - TRBJ2-7 TRBV4-3 CASSPRGLSYEQYF TGCGCCAGCAGCCCCAGGGGGCTCTCCTACGAGCAGTACTTC
TRBD2 once TRBJ2-1 TRBV7-9 CASTSALAGHNEQFF TGTGCCAGCACCTCCGCGCTAGCGGGGCATAATGAGCAGTTCTTC
- - TRBJ2-3 TRBV7-2 CASSPITDTQYF TGTGCCAGCAGCCCAATCACAGATACGCAGTATTTT
TRBD1 - TRBJ2-7 TRBV6-2/TRBV6-3 CASSPGQGWYEQYF TGTGCCAGCAGTCCCGGACAGGGGTGGTACGAGCAGTACTTC
- - TRBJ1-5 TRBV27 CASRRGGQPQHF TGTGCCAGCAGAAGGGGCGGCCAGCCCCAGCATTTT
TRBD1 once TRBJ1-6 TRBV4-1 CASKLGTVANSPLHF TGCGCCAGCAAGTTGGGGACAGTGGCAAATTCACCCCTCCACTTT
TRBD2 - TRBJ2-7 TRBV15 CATSRETSESYEQYF TGTGCCACCAGCAGAGAAACTAGCGAGAGCTACGAGCAGTACTTC
TRBD1 few TRBJ1-5 TRBV2 CASSRDRAGNQPQHF TGTGCCAGCAGTCGGGACAGGGCGGGCAATCAGCCCCAGCATTTT
- - TRBJ2-2 TRBV7-9 CASSTPGKNTGELFF TGTGCCAGCAGCACACCGGGAAAGAACACCGGGGAGCTGTTTTTT